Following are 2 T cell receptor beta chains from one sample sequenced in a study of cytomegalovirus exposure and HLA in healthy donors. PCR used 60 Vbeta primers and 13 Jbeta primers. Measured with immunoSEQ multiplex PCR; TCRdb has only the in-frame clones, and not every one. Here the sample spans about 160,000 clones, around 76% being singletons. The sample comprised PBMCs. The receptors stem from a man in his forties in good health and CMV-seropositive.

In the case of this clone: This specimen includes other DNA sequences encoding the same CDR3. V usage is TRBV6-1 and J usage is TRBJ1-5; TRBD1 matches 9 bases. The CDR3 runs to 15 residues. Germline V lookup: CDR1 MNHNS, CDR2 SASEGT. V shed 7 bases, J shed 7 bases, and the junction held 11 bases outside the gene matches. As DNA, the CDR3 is TGTGCCAGCAATAACAGGGGGCTCAATAACCAGCCCCAGCATTTT. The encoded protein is CASNNRGLNNQPQHF.

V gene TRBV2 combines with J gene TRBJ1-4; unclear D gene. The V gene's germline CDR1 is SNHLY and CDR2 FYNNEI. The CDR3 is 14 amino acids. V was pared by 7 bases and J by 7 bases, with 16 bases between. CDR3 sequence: CASIVTVGGEKLFF. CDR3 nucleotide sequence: TGTGCCAGCATTGTGACGGTAGGAGGTGAAAAACTGTTTTTT.